These T cell receptor beta chains were read from a single sample in a study of beta chain features in type 1 diabetes. The repertoire was sequenced with immunoSEQ multiplex PCR; TCRdb's copy has only in-frame clones and lacks some. The sample has 400,000 to 600,000 clones; around 28% are singletons. Sequencing used naive CD4+ T cells from blood. The receptors originated from a man between 18 and 29 years old in good health. Both conserved end residues are part of each CDR3. The D gene is left open where the match is weak. Rows may omit the clone size; those that give it use once, few, many or a size class.

TRBV30,TRBJ2-7,NA,NA,TGTGCCTGGAGTGTTCGCATTGATAACGAGCAGTACTTC,CAWSVRIDNEQYF
TRBV5-1,TRBJ2-7,NA,NA,TGCGCCAGCAGCATGCTGCCTCCACAGAACCACGAGCAGTACTTC,CASSMLPPQNHEQYF
TRBV6-6,TRBJ2-7,NA,NA,TGTGCCAGCAGGGCATGGGGGGCCTCCTACGAGCAGTACTTC,CASRAWGASYEQYF
TRBV27,TRBJ1-1,NA,NA,TGTGCCAGCAGTTTATTCGTAGGCAGTGAAGCTTTCTTT,CASSLFVGSEAFF
TRBV29-1,TRBJ1-1,TRBD1,NA,TGCAGCGTCCACCCTACAGGGGGAGGGAACACTGAAGCTTTCTTT,CSVHPTGGGNTEAFF
TRBV4-1,TRBJ2-5,NA,few,TGCGCCAGCAGCCAAGCCCGTCGGGGGACCCAGTACTTC,CASSQARRGTQYF
TRBV4-3,TRBJ2-7,NA,NA,TGCGCCAGCAGCCAAGGAATAGCGGCCTCCTACGAGCAGTACTTC,CASSQGIAASYEQYF
TRBV29-1,TRBJ2-3,NA,once,TGCAGCGTTGGCGGTGGGACGATGATCACAGATACGCAGTATTTT,CSVGGGTMITDTQYF
TRBV5-1,TRBJ2-3,TRBD1,few,TGCGCCAGCAGCTTGGGACAGGGCTCAGATACGCAGTATTTT,CASSLGQGSDTQYF
TRBV7-2,TRBJ2-3,TRBD2,NA,TGTGCCAGCAGCTTACGACTAGCGGGAGTTGGCACAGATACGCAGTATTTT,CASSLRLAGVGTDTQYF
TRBV15,TRBJ2-5,TRBD2,few,TGTGCCACCAGCCGCCGGGACTATAAAGAGACCCAGTACTTC,CATSRRDYKETQYF
TRBV13,TRBJ2-3,TRBD2,NA,TGTGCCAGCAGCTCCGGGACTAGCGGCACAGATACGCAGTATTTT,CASSSGTSGTDTQYF
TRBV29-1,TRBJ2-3,NA,few,TGCAGCACGGCAGGGACATATAGCACAGATACGCAGTATTTT,CSTAGTYSTDTQYF
TRBV2,TRBJ2-1,NA,few,TGTGCCAGTGCCCGGGACTCTTACAATGAGCAGTTCTTC,CASARDSYNEQFF
TRBV29-1,TRBJ2-2,NA,few,TGCAGCGTTACATACCAGGAGGACACCGGGGAGCTGTTTTTT,CSVTYQEDTGELFF
TRBV9,TRBJ2-3,NA,NA,TGTGCCAGCAGCACGAGCAGTTTCACAGATACGCAGTATTTT,CASSTSSFTDTQYF
TRBV7-9,TRBJ2-1,TRBD2,NA,TGTGCCAGCAGCTTAAATAGCGGGAATGAGCAGTTCTTC,CASSLNSGNEQFF
TRBV29-1,TRBJ2-1,NA,few,TGCAGCGTTGCTTTAGGCCCGACCCCCCACAATGAGCAGTTCTTC,CSVALGPTPHNEQFF
TRBV28,TRBJ2-6,NA,few,TGTGCCAGCAGTCCCCCCCTGGCAGGCCACTCTGGGGCCAACGTCCTGACTTTC,CASSPPLAGHSGANVLTF
TRBV30,TRBJ2-3,TRBD1,few,TGTGCCTGGGGGCGCAGCAGGGGGGATACGCAGTATTTT,CAWGRSRGDTQYF
TRBV7-3,TRBJ1-1,TRBD1,few,TGTGCCAGCAGCCCGACAGGGGGGGTGAACACTGAAGCTTTCTTT,CASSPTGGVNTEAFF
TRBV7-2,TRBJ2-2,NA,few,TGTGCCAGCAGCTTATTAGGAGGGGCCGGGGAGCTGTTTTTT,CASSLLGGAGELFF
TRBV7-6,TRBJ2-5,NA,few,TGTGCCAGCAGCTTCTACCAAGAGACCCAGTACTTC,CASSFYQETQYF
TRBV21-1,TRBJ2-1,NA,few,TGTGCCAGCAGAGTTGGGAATGAGCAGTTCTTC,CASRVGNEQFF
TRBV6-5,TRBJ2-1,TRBD1,few,TGTGCCAGCAGCACGGTCACAGGGGCCAATGAGCAGTTCTTC,CASSTVTGANEQFF
TRBV5-6,TRBJ2-7,TRBD1,NA,TGTGCCAGCAGCTTGGCCCCTACAGGGGCCGAGCAGTACTTC,CASSLAPTGAEQYF
TRBV29-1,TRBJ2-7,NA,few,TGCAGCGTCGGTCCCCCGGGGGCGCGAGAGCAGTACTTC,CSVGPPGAREQYF
TRBV5-6,TRBJ2-3,TRBD2,NA,TGTGCCAGCAGCCCGTCGACTAGCCAGTTCGCGCAGTATTTT,CASSPSTSQFAQYF
TRBV11-2,TRBJ2-7,TRBD2,NA,TGTGCCAGCAGGCCCTGGACGGGAGGCCCCTACGAGCAGTACTTC,CASRPWTGGPYEQYF
TRBV7-3,TRBJ2-5,NA,NA,TGTGCCAGCAGCGCCGGCAGTCAAGAGACCCAGTACTTC,CASSAGSQETQYF
TRBV30,TRBJ1-1,NA,few,TGTGCCTGGAGTAGGTTTGGAACTGAAGCTTTCTTT,CAWSRFGTEAFF
TRBV18,TRBJ2-7,NA,few,TGTGCCAGCTCACCCCACAGGGACGACGAGCAGTACTTC,CASSPHRDDEQYF
TRBV5-4,TRBJ2-7,NA,NA,TGTGCCAGCAGCTTCAAAAAGGGTATGTTCTACGAGCAGTACTTC,CASSFKKGMFYEQYF
TRBV7-9,TRBJ2-1,NA,NA,TGTGCCAGCAGCTTAGAGTTCTTC,CASSLEFF
TRBV13,TRBJ2-7,NA,few,TGTGCCAGCAGCACATATGCGCTGGGACCAGGGAGCCACGAGCAGTACTTC,CASSTYALGPGSHEQYF
TRBV4-1,TRBJ1-2,NA,NA,TGCGCCAGCAGCCAAGGCCAGGGGAGAGGCTACACCTTC,CASSQGQGRGYTF
TRBV5-1,TRBJ2-1,NA,few,TGCGCCAGCAGCTTGGGAGTGAGCTCCTACAATGAGCAGTTCTTC,CASSLGVSSYNEQFF
TRBV29-1,TRBJ2-7,TRBD2,few,TGCAGCGTTGAATTTGGACTAGCCAGTTCAGGCGAGCAGTACTTC,CSVEFGLASSGEQYF
TRBV6-6,TRBJ1-1,NA,NA,TGTGCCAGCCTCCCGGGAGGGGGGCTGAGCACTGAAGCTTTCTTT,CASLPGGGLSTEAFF
TRBV7-9,TRBJ2-7,NA,NA,TGTGCCAGCAGCTTAGACGGATCCTACGAGCAGTACTTC,CASSLDGSYEQYF